The 11 T cell receptor beta chains below come from one sample, sequenced in a study of blood T cell repertoires in COVID-19. The data were produced by immunoSEQ multiplex PCR, yet TCRdb's version contains in-frame clones alone and is incomplete. There are roughly 60,000 clones in the sample; 65% to 90% occur only once, and 9.5% to 13% lies in the top ten. The specimen sequenced was peripheral blood. The receptors come from a man aged 50-60 years with COVID-19, enrolled during active disease.

The rearrangement joins TRBV7-3 to TRBJ1-6; no definite D call. Deletions cut 6 bases from V and 7 bases from J, with 13 bases between. There are 14 residues in the CDR3. CDR1 is SGHTA, CDR2 FQGTGA, per germline. The CDR3 DNA reads TGTGCCAGCAGTTCGGACGGGGTGAATTCACCCCTCCACTTT. Translating it yields CASSSDGVNSPLHF.

The J gene is TRBJ2-7, the V gene TRBV27; TRBD2 matches at 7 bases. The germline CDR1 and CDR2 sequences are MNHEY and SMNVEV (reference sequence). The trim removed 5 bases at V and 6 bases at J, leaving 7 bases unmatched. CDR3 length equals 13 residues. This chain's CDR3 is CASSSGMGGEQYF. The CDR3 nucleotides read TGTGCCAGCAGTAGCGGGATGGGGGGCGAGCAGTACTTC.

The chain couples TRBV30 to TRBJ1-1; 7 bases fit TRBD1. Unmatched junction bases numbered 6, after V lost 4 bases and J lost 7 bases. This CDR3 spans 12 amino acids. In germline, CDR1 is GTSNPN, CDR2 SVGIG (reference sequence). CDR3: CAWTGDSFEAFF. CDR3 sequence (DNA): TGTGCCTGGACCGGGGACAGTTTTGAAGCTTTCTTT.

The chain couples TRBV14 to TRBJ2-7, with TRBD2 as a possible D gene (6 bases). This CDR3 has 13 amino acids. Germline-derived CDR1 and CDR2 are SGHDN and FVKESK. V was pared by 4 bases and J by 4 bases, with 11 bases between. The CDR3 bases are TGTGCCAGCAGCCCGGGACTGGTTTACGAGCAGTACTTC. Encoded protein: CASSPGLVYEQYF.

This clone was found a few times. The gene calls are TRBV2 and TRBJ1-6, with TRBD1 as a possible D gene (6 bases). Germline CDR1 is SNHLY and CDR2 is FYNNEI. The CDR3 is 15 residues long. V shed 5 bases and J shed 6 bases, with 14 bases lying between them. The CDR3 loop reads CASSRTANINSPLHF. CDR3 sequence (DNA): TGTGCCAGCAGTCGGACAGCAAATATTAATTCACCCCTCCACTTT.

The rearrangement links TRBV5-6 to TRBJ1-1; 8 positions match TRBD1. V lost 1 base to trimming and J lost 0 bases; unmatched junction nucleotides: 5. The germline V gene encodes CDR1 SGHDT and CDR2 YYEEEE. This CDR3 has 16 amino acids. CDR3 amino acids: CASSLTGGSVNTEAFF. The CDR3 nucleotides read TGTGCCAGCAGCTTGACAGGGGGAAGCGTGAACACTGAAGCTTTCTTT. Drawing the rest from reference TRBV5-6 and TRBJ1-1, the complete variable domain is DAGVTQSPTHLIKTRGQQVTLRCSPKSGHDTVSWYQQALGQGPQFIFQYYEEEERQRGNFPDRFSGHQFPNYSSELNVNALLLGDSALYLCASSLTGGSVNTEAFFGQGTRLTVV.

J is TRBJ1-5 and V is TRBV7-2; no reliable D call. The V end was cut by 2 bases, the J end by 6 bases, with 8 bases between. The CDR3 covers 13 residues. From germline, CDR1 is SGHTA and CDR2 FQGNSA. The CDR3 is CASSLSTGQPQHF. Here the CDR3 DNA reads TGTGCCAGCAGCTTATCTACTGGTCAGCCCCAGCATTTT.

V usage is TRBV29-1 and J usage is TRBJ2-1; unclear D gene. The CDR3 has 12 residues. Deletions cut 5 bases from V and 5 bases from J, with 10 bases between. Germline CDR1 is SQVTM and CDR2 is ANQGSEA. The CDR3 is CSVLSPNNEQFF. The CDR3 DNA reads TGCAGCGTTCTTAGCCCGAACAATGAGCAGTTCTTC.

V gene TRBV6-2 or TRBV6-3 combines with J gene TRBJ2-1, with unresolved D. The V end was cut by 1 base, the J end by 10 bases, with 5 bases between. CDR3 size: 11 residues. Germline-derived CDR1 and CDR2 are MNHEY and SVGEGT. CDR3 nucleotides: TGTGCCAGCAGTTACTTTCAGGAGCAGTTCTTC. Protein: CASSYFQEQFF.

J is TRBJ2-3 and V is TRBV10-1; TRBD2 matches at 9 bases. Germline CDR1 is WNHNN and CDR2 is SYGVQD (reference sequence). The ends lost 6 bases at V and 3 bases at J; junction bases unmatched: 1. This CDR3 contains 13 residues. The chain's CDR3 is CASRAGGTDTQYF. The CDR3, as DNA: TGCGCCAGCAGGGCGGGAGGGACAGATACGCAGTATTTT.

This chain connects TRBV30 to TRBJ1-1, with D unresolved. Deletions cut 2 bases from V and 3 bases from J, with 13 bases between. The germline V gene encodes CDR1 GTSNPN and CDR2 SVGIG (reference sequence). The length of the CDR3 is 14 residues. This CDR3 is CAWSPPRHYTEAFF. The CDR3 DNA reads TGTGCCTGGAGTCCCCCTAGGCACTACACTGAAGCTTTCTTT.